This T cell receptor (beta chain) was documented in a study of Ad26.COV2.S vaccination and SARS-CoV-2 variants. This clone turned up a few times. Its target is unknown. Libraries were prepared by immunoSEQ multiplex PCR; TCRdb keeps only in-frame clonotypes and omits some of them. The data contain some 270,000 clones, approximately 90% of them singletons. Treatment defined: over 15 received Ad26.COV2.S at low or high dose, single or two shots; 5 received placebo; per-sample allocation not given. The samples date from day 63 after the first vaccine or placebo injection. General study results and limits: Placebo and vaccine recipients had non-spike TCR breadth that was similar.

V dropped 0 bases and J dropped 2; count of bases not matched to a gene: 1. CDR3 length: 16 amino acids. CDR1 and CDR2 (germline): SNHLY, FYNNEI. The clonotype originates from a person between 18 and 60 years old who received the Ad26.COV2.S COVID-19 vaccine or a placebo. The sequences come from peripheral blood, collected in a trial of Ad26.COV2.S vaccine versus placebo. The V call is TRBV2, the J call TRBJ2-1; 10 bases align to TRBD1. CDR3 in amino acids: CASSEAGTGAYNEQFF. CDR3 coding DNA: TGTGCCAGCAGTGAAGCTGGGACAGGGGCCTACAATGAGCAGTTCTTC.